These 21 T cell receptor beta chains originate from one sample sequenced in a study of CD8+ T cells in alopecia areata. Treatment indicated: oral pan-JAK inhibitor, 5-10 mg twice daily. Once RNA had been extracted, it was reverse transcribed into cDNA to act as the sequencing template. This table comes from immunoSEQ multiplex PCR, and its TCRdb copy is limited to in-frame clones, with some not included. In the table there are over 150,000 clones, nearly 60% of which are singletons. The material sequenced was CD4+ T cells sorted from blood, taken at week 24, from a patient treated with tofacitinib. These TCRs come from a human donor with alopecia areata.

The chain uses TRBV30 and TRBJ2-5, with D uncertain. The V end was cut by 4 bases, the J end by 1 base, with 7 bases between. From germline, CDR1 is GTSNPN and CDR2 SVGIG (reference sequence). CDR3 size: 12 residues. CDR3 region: CAWTDSQETQYF. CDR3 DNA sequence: TGTGCCTGGACGGATAGCCAAGAGACCCAGTACTTC.

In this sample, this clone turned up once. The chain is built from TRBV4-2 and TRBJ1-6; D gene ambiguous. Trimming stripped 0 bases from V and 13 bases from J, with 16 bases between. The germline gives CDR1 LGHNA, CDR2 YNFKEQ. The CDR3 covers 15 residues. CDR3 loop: CASSQELGTLSPLHF. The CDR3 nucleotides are TGTGCCAGCAGCCAAGAGTTGGGTACGCTCTCCCCCCTCCACTTT.

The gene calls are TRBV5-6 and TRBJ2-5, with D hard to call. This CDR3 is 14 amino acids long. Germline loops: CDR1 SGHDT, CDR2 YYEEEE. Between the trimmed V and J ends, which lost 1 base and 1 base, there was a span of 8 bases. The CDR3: CASSLPQLQETQYF. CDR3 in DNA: TGTGCCAGCAGCTTGCCACAGCTCCAAGAGACCCAGTACTTC.

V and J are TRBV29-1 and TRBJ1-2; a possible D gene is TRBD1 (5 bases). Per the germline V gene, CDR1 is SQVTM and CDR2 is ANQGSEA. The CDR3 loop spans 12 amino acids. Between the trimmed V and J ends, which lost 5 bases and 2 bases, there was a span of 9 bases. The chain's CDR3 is CSVTGTNYGYTF. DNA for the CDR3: TGCAGCGTTACCGGGACCAACTATGGCTACACCTTC.

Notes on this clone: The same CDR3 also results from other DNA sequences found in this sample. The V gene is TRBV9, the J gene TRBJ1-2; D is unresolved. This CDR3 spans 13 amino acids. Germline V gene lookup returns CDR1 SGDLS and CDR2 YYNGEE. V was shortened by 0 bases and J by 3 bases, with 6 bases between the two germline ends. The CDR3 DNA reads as TGTGCCAGCAGCGTAGCTGGGGACTATGGCTACACCTTC. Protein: CASSVAGDYGYTF.

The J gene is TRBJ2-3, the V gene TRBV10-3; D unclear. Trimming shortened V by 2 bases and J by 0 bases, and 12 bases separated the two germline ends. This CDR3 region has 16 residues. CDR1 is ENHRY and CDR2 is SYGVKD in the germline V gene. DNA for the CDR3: TGTGCCATCAGTGAGAACCAGCGCCGTAGCACAGATACGCAGTATTTT. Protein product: CAISENQRRSTDTQYF.

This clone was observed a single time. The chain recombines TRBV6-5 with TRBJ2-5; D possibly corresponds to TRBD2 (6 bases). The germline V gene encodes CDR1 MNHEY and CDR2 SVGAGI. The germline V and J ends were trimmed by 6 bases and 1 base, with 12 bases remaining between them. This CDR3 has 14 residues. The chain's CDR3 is CASSGGFSQETQYF. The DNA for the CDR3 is TGTGCCAGCAGCGGAGGGTTTAGCCAAGAGACCCAGTACTTC.

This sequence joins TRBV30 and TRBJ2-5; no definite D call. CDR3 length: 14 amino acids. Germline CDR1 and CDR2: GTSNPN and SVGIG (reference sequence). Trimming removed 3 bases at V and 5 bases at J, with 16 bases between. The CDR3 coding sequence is TGTGCCTGGAGGCCTGCCCCCGGCGCGGAGACCCAGTACTTC. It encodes CAWRPAPGAETQYF.

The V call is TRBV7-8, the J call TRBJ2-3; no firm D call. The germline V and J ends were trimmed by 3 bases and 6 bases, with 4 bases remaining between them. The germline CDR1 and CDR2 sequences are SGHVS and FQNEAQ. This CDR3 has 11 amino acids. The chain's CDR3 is CASSFADTQYF. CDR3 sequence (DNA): TGTGCCAGCAGCTTCGCGGATACGCAGTATTTT. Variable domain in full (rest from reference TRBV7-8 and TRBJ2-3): GAGVSQSPRYKVAKRGQDVALRCDPISGHVSLFWYQQALGQGPEFLTYFQNEAQLDKSGLPSDRFFAERPEGSVSTLKIQRTQQEDSAVYLCASSFADTQYFGPGTRLTVL.

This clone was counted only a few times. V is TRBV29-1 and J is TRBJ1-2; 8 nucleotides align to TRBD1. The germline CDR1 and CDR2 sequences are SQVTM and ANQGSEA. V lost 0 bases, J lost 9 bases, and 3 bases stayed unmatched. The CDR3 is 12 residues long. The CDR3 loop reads CSVEDRGPSYTF. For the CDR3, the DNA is TGCAGCGTTGAAGACAGGGGGCCTAGCTACACCTTC.

The CDR3 DNA sequence: TGTGCCAGCTCACCGAAATACAGGGTCCTCCAAGAGACCCAGTACTTC. This translates into CASSPKYRVLQETQYF. The chain uses TRBV18 and TRBJ2-5; D perhaps matches TRBD1 (6 bases). V gave up 3 bases and J gave up 1 base, with 15 bases separating them. The CDR3 length is 16 residues. Germline values: CDR1 KGHSH, CDR2 LQKENI.

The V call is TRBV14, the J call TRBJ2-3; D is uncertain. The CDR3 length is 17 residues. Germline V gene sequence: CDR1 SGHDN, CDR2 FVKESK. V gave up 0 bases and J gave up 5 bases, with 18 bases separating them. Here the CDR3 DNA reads TGTGCCAGCAGCCAAGATCGCCCTGGCCTAAGAAGAGATACGCAGTATTTT. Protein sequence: CASSQDRPGLRRDTQYF.

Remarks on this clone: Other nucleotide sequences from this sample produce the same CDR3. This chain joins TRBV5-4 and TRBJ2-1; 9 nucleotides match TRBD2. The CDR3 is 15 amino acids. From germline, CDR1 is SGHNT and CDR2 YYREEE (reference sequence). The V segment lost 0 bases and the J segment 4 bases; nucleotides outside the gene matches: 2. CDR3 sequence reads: CASSLASGEYNEQFF. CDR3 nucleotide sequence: TGTGCCAGCAGCTTGGCTAGCGGGGAGTACAATGAGCAGTTCTTC.

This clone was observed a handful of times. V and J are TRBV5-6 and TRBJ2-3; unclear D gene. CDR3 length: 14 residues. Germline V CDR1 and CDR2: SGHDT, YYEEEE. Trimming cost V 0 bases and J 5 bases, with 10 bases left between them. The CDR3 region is CASSLASRGDTQYF. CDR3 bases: TGTGCCAGCAGCTTGGCCTCGCGCGGAGATACGCAGTATTTT.

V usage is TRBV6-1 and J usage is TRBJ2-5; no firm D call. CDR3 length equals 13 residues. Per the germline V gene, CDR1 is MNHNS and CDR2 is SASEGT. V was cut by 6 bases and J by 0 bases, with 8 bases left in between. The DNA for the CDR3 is TGTGCCAGCAGAAGAGTGTACCAAGAGACCCAGTACTTC. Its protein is CASRRVYQETQYF.

The CDR3 is CASSGGGPHNQPQHF. The CDR3 DNA is TGTGCCAGCAGTGGCGGAGGGCCCCACAATCAGCCCCAGCATTTT. This rearrangement joins TRBV2 to TRBJ1-5; no firm D call. CDR1 SNHLY and CDR2 FYNNEI come from the germline V gene. CDR3 length: 15 amino acids. The germline V and J ends were trimmed by 4 bases and 3 bases, with 13 bases remaining between them.

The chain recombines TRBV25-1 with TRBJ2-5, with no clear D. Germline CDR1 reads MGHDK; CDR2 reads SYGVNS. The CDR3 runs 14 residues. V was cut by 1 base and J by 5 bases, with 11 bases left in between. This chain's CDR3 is CASSESKGGETQYF. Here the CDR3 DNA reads TGTGCCAGCAGTGAATCAAAGGGTGGCGAGACCCAGTACTTC. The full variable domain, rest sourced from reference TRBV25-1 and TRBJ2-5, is EADIYQTPRYLVIGTGKKITLECSQTMGHDKMYWYQQDPGMELHLIHYSYGVNSTEKGDLSSESTVSRIRTEHFPLTLESARPSHTSQYLCASSESKGGETQYFGPGTRLLVL.

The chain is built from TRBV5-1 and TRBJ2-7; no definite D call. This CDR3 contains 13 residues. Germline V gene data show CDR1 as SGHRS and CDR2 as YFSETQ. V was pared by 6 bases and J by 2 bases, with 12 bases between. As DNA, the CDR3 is TGCGCCAGCAACGTGGAACCTGCCTACGAGCAGTACTTC. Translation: CASNVEPAYEQYF.

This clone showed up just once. This CDR3 is CASSEYQDRNEKLFF. The CDR3 DNA follows: TGTGCCAGCAGTGAATACCAAGACAGGAATGAAAAACTGTTTTTT. The rearrangement uses TRBV2 and TRBJ1-4, with a tentative D call TRBD1 (6 bases). CDR3 length equals 15 residues. Trimming left V 2 bases short and J 5 bases short, with 12 bases between. From germline, CDR1 is SNHLY and CDR2 FYNNEI.

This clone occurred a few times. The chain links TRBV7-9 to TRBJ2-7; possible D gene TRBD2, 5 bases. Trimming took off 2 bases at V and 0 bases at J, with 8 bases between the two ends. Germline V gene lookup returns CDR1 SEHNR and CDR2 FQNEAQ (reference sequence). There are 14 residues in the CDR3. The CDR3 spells CASSLMEDSYEQYF. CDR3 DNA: TGTGCCAGCAGCTTAATGGAGGACTCCTACGAGCAGTACTTC.

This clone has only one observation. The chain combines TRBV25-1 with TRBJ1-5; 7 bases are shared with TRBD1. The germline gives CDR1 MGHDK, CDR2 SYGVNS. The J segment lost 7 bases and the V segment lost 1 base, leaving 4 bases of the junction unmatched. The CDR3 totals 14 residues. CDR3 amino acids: CASSEFGQVQPQHF. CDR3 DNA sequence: TGTGCCAGCAGTGAATTCGGACAGGTCCAGCCCCAGCATTTT.